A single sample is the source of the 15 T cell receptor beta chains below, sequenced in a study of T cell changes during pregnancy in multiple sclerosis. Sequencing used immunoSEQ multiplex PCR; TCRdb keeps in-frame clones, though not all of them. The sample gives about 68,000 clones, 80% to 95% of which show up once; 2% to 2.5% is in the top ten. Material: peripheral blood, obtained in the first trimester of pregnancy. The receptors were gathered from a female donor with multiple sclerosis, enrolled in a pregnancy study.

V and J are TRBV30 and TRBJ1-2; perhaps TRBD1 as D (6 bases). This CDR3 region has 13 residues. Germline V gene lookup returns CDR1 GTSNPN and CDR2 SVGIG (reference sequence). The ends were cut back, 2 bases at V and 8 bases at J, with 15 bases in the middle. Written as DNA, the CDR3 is TGTGCCTGGAGTATTGCGGGGGGCGGCGGCTACACCTTC. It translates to CAWSIAGGGGYTF.

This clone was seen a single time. The CDR3 DNA reads as TGTGCCAGTAGCGTCGTGGGGGCTACTAATTCACCCCTCCACTTT. Protein: CASSVVGATNSPLHF. This rearrangement joins TRBV19 to TRBJ1-6, with TRBD1 as a possible D gene (6 bases). CDR1 and CDR2 from the germline V gene are LNHDA and SQIVND (reference sequence). The CDR3 has 15 amino acids. The V end was cut by 6 bases, the J end by 6 bases, with 15 bases between. The variable domain in full, completed from reference TRBV19 and TRBJ1-6, reads DGGITQSPKYLFRKEGQNVTLSCEQNLNHDAMYWYRQDPGQGLRLIYYSQIVNDFQKGDIAEGYSVSREKKESFPLTVTSAQKNPTAFYLCASSVVGATNSPLHFGNGTRLTVT.

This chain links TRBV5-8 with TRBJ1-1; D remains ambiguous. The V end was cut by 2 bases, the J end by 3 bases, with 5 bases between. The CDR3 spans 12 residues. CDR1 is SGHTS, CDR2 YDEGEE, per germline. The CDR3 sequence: CASSFIDTEAFF. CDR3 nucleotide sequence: TGTGCCAGCAGCTTTATTGACACTGAAGCTTTCTTT.

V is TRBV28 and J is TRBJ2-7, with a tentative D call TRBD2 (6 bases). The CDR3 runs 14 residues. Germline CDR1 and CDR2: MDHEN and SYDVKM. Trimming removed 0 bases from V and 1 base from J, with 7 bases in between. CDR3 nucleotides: TGTGCCAGCAGTTTATGGGGGGGTTCCTACGAGCAGTACTTC. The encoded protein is CASSLWGGSYEQYF.

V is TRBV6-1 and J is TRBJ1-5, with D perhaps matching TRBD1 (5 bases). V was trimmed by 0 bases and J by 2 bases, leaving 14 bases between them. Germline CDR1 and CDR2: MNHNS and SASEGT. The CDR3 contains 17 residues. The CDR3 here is CASSEAGRGGGNQPQHF. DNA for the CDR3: TGTGCCAGCAGTGAAGCGGGGCGGGGAGGAGGCAATCAGCCCCAGCATTTT.

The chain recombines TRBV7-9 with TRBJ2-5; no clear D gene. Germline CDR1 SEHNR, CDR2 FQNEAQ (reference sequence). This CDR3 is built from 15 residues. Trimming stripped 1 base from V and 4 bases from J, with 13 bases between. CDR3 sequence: CASSLEDAPGETQYF. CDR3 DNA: TGTGCCAGCAGCTTAGAGGATGCCCCAGGAGAGACCCAGTACTTC.

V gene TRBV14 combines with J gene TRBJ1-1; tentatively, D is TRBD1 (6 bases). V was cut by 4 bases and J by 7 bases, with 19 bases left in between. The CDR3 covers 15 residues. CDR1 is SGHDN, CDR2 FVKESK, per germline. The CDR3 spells CASSRQARNLGEAFF. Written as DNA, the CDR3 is TGTGCCAGCAGCCGACAGGCCCGTAACTTGGGTGAAGCTTTCTTT.

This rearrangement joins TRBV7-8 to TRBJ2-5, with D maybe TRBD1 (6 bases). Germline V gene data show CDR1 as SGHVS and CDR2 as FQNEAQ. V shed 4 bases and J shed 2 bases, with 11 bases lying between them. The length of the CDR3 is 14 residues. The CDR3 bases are TGTGCCAGCAGCTCCGGACAGATACAAGAGACCCAGTACTTC. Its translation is CASSSGQIQETQYF.

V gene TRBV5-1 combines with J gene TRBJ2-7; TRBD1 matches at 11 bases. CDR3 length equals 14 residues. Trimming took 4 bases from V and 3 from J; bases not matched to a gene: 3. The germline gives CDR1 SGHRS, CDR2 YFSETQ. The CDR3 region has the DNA TGCGCCAGCAGCCGGACAGGGGGCCTCTACGAGCAGTACTTC. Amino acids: CASSRTGGLYEQYF.

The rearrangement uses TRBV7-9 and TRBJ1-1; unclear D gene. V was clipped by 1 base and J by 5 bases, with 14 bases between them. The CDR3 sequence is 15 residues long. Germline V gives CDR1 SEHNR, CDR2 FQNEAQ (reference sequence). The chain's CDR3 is CASSLVGKWVTEAFF. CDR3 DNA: TGTGCCAGCAGCTTAGTCGGGAAGTGGGTAACTGAAGCTTTCTTT.

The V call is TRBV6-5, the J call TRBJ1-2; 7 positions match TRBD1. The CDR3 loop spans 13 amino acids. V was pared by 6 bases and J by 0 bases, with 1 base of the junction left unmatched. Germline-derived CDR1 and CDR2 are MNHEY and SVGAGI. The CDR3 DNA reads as TGTGCCAGCAGACAGGGGACTAACTATGGCTACACCTTC. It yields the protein CASRQGTNYGYTF.

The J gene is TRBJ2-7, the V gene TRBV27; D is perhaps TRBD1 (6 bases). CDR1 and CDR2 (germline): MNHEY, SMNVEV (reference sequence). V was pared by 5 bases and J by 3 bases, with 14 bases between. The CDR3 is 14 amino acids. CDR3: CASSPAGVGYEQYF. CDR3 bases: TGTGCCAGCAGTCCCGCAGGGGTTGGCTACGAGCAGTACTTC.

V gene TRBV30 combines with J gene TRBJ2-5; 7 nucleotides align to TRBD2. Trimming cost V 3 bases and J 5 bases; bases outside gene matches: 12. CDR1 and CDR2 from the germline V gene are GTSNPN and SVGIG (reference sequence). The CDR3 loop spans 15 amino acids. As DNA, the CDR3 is TGTGCCTGGAGCCTCCATCCGGGACTACAGGAGACCCAGTACTTC. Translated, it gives CAWSLHPGLQETQYF.

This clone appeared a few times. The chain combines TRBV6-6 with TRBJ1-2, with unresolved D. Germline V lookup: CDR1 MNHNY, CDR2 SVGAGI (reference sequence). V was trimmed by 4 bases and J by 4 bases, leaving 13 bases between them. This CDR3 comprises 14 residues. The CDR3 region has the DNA TGTGCCAGCAGTTCTCCTACCTCGGGCTATGGCTACACCTTC. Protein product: CASSSPTSGYGYTF.

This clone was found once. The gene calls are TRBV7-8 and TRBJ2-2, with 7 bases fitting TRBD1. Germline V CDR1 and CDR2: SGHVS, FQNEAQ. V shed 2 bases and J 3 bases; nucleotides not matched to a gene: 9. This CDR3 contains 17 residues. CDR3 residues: CASSLPPDRADTGELFF. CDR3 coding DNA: TGTGCCAGCAGCTTACCCCCCGACAGGGCGGACACCGGGGAGCTGTTTTTT.